The 5 T cell receptor beta chains below were found in one sample sequenced in a study of control samples from healthy donors and cancer patients. Profiling relied on immunoSEQ multiplex PCR, and the TCRdb table lists in-frame clones only, not all of them. The sample contains 190,000 or so clones, just under 95% of which appear only once. Sequencing was performed on blood. These receptors came from a man between 18 and 29 years old in good health.

This sequence joins TRBV5-1 and TRBJ2-2; D unclear. Germline V lookup: CDR1 SGHRS, CDR2 YFSETQ. V lost 2 bases, J lost 7 bases, and 12 bases lay in between. The CDR3 length is 14 residues. The CDR3 loop reads CASSFPTYDGELFF. Written as DNA, the CDR3 is TGCGCCAGCAGCTTTCCCACCTACGACGGGGAGCTGTTTTTT. Drawing the rest from reference TRBV5-1 and TRBJ2-2, the complete variable domain is KAGVTQTPRYLIKTRGQQVTLSCSPISGHRSVSWYQQTPGQGLQFLFEYFSETQRNKGNFPGRFSGRQFSNSRSEMNVSTLELGDSALYLCASSFPTYDGELFFGEGSRLTVL.

The rearrangement links TRBV5-4 to TRBJ2-5; 9 bases are shared with TRBD1. V lost 4 bases to trimming and J lost 5 bases; unmatched junction nucleotides: 6. CDR3 length equals 14 residues. Germline lookup yields CDR1 SGHNT and CDR2 YYREEE (reference sequence). This CDR3 is CASSKGQGSETQYF. The CDR3 region has the DNA TGTGCCAGCAGCAAGGGACAGGGTAGTGAGACCCAGTACTTC.

This sequence joins TRBV28 and TRBJ2-7; D call uncertain. Germline CDR1 reads MDHEN; CDR2 reads SYDVKM. CDR3 length: 18 amino acids. V gave up 5 bases and J gave up 0 bases, with 23 bases separating them. In nucleotides, the CDR3 is TGTGCCAGCAGTCCCCCCCTCGGCGACGGGTTGAGCTCCTACGAGCAGTACTTC. This codes for CASSPPLGDGLSSYEQYF.

With regard to this clone: A read error may account for a junction end that differs from germline. The chain recombines TRBV3-1 (or the pseudogene TRBV3-2) with TRBJ1-3, with D unclear. Germline V gene sequence: CDR1 LGHDT, CDR2 YNNKEL (reference sequence). This CDR3 has 13 residues. CDR3 sequence reads: CTSGSLSGNTIYF. In DNA form, the CDR3 reads TGTACCAGCGGATCGCTCTCTGGAAACACCATATATTTT.

The gene calls are TRBV6-5 and TRBJ1-5; D is ambiguous. This CDR3 spans 15 amino acids. Germline-derived CDR1 and CDR2 are MNHEY and SVGAGI. The V gene lost 8 bases and the J gene lost 0 bases, with 14 bases spanning the gap. The CDR3 region is CASESSDGSNQPQHF. The CDR3 DNA reads TGTGCCAGCGAAAGTTCGGACGGTAGCAATCAGCCCCAGCATTTT.